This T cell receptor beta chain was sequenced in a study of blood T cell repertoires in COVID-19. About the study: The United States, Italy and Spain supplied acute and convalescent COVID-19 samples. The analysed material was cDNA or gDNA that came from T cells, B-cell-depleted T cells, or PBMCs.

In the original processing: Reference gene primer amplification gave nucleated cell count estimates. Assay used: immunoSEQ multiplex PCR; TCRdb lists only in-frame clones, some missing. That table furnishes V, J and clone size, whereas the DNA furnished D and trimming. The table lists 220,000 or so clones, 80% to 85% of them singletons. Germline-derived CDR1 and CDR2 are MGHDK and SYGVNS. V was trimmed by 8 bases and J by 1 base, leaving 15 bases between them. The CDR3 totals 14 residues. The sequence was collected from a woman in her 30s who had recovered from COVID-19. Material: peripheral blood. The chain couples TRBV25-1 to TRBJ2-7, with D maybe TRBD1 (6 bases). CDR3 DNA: TGTGCCAGCGCCGATCTCGACAGGTCCTACGAGCAGTACTTC. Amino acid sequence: CASADLDRSYEQYF.